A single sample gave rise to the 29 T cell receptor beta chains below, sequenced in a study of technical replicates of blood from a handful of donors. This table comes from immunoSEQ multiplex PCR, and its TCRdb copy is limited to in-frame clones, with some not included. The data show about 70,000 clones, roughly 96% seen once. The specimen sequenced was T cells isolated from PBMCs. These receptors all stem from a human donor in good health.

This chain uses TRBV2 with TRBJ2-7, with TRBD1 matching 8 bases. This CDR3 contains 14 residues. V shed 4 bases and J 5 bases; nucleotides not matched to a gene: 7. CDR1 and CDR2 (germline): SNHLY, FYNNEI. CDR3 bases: TGTGCCAGCAGTGGAAGGGGGGACAGGAACGAGCAGTACTTC. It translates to CASSGRGDRNEQYF.

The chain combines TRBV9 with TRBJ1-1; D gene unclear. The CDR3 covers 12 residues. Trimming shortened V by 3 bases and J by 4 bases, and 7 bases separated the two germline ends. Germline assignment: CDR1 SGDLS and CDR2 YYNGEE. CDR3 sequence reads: CASSGGSTEAFF. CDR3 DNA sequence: TGTGCCAGCAGCGGCGGGTCCACTGAAGCTTTCTTT.

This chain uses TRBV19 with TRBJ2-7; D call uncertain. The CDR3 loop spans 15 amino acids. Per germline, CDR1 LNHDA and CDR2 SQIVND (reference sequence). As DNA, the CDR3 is TGTGCACCTGACTTAGGTGGCTTGAGCTCCTACGAGCAGTACTTC. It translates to CAPDLGGLSSYEQYF.

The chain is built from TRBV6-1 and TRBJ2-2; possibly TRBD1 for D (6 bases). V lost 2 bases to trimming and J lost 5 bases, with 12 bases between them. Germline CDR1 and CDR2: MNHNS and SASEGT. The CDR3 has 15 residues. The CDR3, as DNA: TGTGCCAGCAGTGAATCTGTGGGGGCTACCGGGGAGCTGTTTTTT. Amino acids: CASSESVGATGELFF.

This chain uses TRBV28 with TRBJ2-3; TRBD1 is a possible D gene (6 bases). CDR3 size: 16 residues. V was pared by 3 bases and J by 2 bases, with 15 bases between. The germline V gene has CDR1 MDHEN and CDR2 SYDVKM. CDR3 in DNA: TGTGCCAGCAGTTTGGGGGCGGGCCTAAACACAGATACGCAGTATTTT. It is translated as CASSLGAGLNTDTQYF.

CDR3 amino acids: CASSVTGVGTDTQYF. The CDR3 bases are TGTGCCAGCAGTGTCACAGGGGTCGGCACAGATACGCAGTATTTT. This chain uses TRBV28 with TRBJ2-3, with TRBD1 identical over 7 bases. V was pared by 5 bases and J by 1 base, with 6 bases of the junction left unmatched. This CDR3 region has 15 residues. The germline V gene has CDR1 MDHEN and CDR2 SYDVKM.

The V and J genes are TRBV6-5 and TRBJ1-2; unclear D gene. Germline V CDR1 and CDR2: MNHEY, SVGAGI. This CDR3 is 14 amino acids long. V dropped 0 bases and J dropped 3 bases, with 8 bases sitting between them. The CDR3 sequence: CASSYSNRYYGYTF. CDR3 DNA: TGTGCCAGCAGTTACTCTAACAGATACTATGGCTACACCTTC.

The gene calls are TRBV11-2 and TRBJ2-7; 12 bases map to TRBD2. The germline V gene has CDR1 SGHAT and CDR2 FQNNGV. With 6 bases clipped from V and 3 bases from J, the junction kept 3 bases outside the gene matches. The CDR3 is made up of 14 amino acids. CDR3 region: CASRILAGGYEQYF. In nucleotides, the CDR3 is TGTGCCAGCAGAATACTAGCGGGAGGCTACGAGCAGTACTTC.

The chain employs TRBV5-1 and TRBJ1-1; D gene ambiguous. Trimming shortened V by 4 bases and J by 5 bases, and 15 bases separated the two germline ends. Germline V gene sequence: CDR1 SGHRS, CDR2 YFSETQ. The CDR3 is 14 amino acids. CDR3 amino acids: CASSLGKGRTEAFF. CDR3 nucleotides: TGCGCCAGCAGCCTAGGAAAAGGGAGAACTGAAGCTTTCTTT.

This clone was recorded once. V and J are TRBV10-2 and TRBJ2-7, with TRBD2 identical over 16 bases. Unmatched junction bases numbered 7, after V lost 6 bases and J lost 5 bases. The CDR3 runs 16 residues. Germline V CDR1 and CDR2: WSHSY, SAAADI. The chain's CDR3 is CASRGTSGRALHEQYF. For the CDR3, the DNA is TGCGCCAGCAGGGGGACTAGCGGGAGGGCACTACACGAGCAGTACTTC.

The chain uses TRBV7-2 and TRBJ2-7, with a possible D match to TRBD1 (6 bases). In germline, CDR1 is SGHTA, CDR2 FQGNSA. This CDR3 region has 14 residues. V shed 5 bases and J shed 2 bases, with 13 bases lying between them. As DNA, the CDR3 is TGTGCCAGCAGCACCGGGACACTAACCTACGAGCAGTACTTC. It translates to CASSTGTLTYEQYF.

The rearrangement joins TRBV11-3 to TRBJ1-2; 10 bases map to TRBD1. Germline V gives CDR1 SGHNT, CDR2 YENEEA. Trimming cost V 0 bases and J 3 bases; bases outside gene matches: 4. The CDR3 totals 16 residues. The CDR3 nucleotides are TGTGCCAGCAGCTTAGAAAAGACAGGGGGCGACTATGGCTACACCTTC. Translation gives CASSLEKTGGDYGYTF. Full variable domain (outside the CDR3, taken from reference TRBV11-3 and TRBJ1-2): EAGVVQSPRYKIIEKKQPVAFWCNPISGHNTLYWYLQNLGQGPELLIRYENEEAVDDSQLPKDRFSAERLKGVDSTLKIQPAELGDSAVYLCASSLEKTGGDYGYTFGSGTRLTVV.

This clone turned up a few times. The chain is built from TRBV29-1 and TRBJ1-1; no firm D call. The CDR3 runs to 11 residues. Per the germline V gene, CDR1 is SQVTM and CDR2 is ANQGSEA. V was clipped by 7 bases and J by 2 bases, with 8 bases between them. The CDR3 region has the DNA TGCAGCGGCCGAGGTAACACTGAAGCTTTCTTT. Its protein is CSGRGNTEAFF.

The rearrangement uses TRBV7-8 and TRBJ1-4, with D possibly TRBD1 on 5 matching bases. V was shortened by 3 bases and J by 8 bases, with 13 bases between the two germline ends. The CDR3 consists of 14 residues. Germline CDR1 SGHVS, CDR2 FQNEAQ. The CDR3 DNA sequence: TGTGCCAGCAGCTTTGGCAGGGAGGAAGAAAAACTGTTTTTT. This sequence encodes CASSFGREEEKLFF.

CDR3 DNA sequence: TGTGCCAGTAGCGGACTAGCGGGAGACGAGCAGTACTTC. This gives the protein CASSGLAGDEQYF. The chain uses TRBV19 and TRBJ2-7; TRBD2 agrees at 13 bases. The CDR3 covers 13 residues. With V trimmed by 6 bases and J by 5 bases, 1 base remained unmatched. CDR1 LNHDA and CDR2 SQIVND come from the germline V gene (reference sequence).

The CDR3 DNA sequence: TGCGCCAGCAGCTTGGCCAGTTTGGCGGGAGACAATGAGCAGTTCTTC. Protein product: CASSLASLAGDNEQFF. The chain recombines TRBV5-1 with TRBJ2-1, with 7 nucleotides matching TRBD2. J lost 5 bases, V lost 0 bases, and 8 bases had no gene match. The CDR3 has 16 residues. Germline CDR1 is SGHRS and CDR2 is YFSETQ. Full variable domain (remainder filled in from reference TRBV5-1 and TRBJ2-1): KAGVTQTPRYLIKTRGQQVTLSCSPISGHRSVSWYQQTPGQGLQFLFEYFSETQRNKGNFPGRFSGRQFSNSRSEMNVSTLELGDSALYLCASSLASLAGDNEQFFGPGTRLTVL.

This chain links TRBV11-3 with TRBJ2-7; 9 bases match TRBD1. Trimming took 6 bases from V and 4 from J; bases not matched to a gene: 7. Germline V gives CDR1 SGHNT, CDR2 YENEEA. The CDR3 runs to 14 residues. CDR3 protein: CASSPRTGEYEQYF. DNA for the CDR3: TGTGCCAGCAGTCCCAGGACAGGGGAATACGAGCAGTACTTC.

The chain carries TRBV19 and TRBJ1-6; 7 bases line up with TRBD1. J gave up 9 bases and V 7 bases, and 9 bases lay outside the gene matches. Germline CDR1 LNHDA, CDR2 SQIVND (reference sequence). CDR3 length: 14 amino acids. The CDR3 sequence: CASTRKGGGSPLHF. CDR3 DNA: TGTGCCAGTACCCGAAAAGGGGGCGGTTCACCCCTCCACTTT.

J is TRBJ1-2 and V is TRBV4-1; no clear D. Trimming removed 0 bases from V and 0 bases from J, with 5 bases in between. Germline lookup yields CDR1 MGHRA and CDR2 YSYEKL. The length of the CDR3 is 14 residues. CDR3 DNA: TGCGCCAGCAGCCAAGAGGTAGCTAACTATGGCTACACCTTC. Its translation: CASSQEVANYGYTF.

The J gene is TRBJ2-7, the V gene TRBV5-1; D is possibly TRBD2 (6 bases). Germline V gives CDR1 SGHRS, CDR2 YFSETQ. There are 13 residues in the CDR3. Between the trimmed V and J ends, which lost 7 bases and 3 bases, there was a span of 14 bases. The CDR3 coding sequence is TGCGCCAGCTCGCCTACTAGCATCTACGAGCAGTACTTC. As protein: CASSPTSIYEQYF.

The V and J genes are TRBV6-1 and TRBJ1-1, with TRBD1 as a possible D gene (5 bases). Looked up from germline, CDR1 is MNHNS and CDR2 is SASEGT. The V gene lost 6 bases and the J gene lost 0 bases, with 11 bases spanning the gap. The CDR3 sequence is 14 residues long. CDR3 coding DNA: TGTGCCAGCAGGGCTGGACATTTGAACACTGAAGCTTTCTTT. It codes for CASRAGHLNTEAFF.

The CDR3 DNA sequence: TGTGCCAGCAGTGTATCAGGGCACAACACTGAAGCTTTCTTT. The encoded protein is CASSVSGHNTEAFF. This chain connects TRBV6-5 to TRBJ1-1; TRBD1 might be the D (5 bases). In germline, CDR1 is MNHEY, CDR2 SVGAGI. CDR3 length: 14 amino acids. V lost 5 bases, J lost 2 bases, and 12 bases lay in between.

Here the CDR3 reads CASSLVAGLTADNSPLHF. The CDR3 DNA sequence: TGTGCCAGCTCACTGGTTGCCGGTCTTACCGCGGATAATTCACCCCTCCACTTT. This sequence joins TRBV18 and TRBJ1-6; D remains ambiguous. V was clipped by 4 bases and J by 5 bases, with 21 bases between them. The CDR3 is made up of 18 amino acids. From germline, CDR1 is KGHSH and CDR2 LQKENI.

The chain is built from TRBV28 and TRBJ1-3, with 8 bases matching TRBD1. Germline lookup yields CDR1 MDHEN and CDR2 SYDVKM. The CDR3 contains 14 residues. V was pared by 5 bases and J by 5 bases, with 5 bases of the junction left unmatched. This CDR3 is CASSDGQGRNTIYF. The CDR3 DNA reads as TGTGCCAGCAGTGATGGACAGGGAAGAAACACCATATATTTT.

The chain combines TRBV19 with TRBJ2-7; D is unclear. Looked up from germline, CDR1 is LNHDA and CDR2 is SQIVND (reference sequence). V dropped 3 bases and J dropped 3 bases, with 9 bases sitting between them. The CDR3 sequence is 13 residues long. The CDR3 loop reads CASSMWQDYEQYF. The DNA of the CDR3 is TGTGCCAGTAGTATGTGGCAGGACTACGAGCAGTACTTC.

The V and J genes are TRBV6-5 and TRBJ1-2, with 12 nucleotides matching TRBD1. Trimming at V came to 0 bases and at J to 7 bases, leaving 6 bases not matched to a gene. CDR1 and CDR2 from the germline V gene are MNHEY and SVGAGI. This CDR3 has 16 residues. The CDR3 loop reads CASSYSGDRGPGGYTF. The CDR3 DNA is TGTGCCAGCAGTTACTCGGGGGACAGGGGGCCGGGTGGCTACACCTTC.

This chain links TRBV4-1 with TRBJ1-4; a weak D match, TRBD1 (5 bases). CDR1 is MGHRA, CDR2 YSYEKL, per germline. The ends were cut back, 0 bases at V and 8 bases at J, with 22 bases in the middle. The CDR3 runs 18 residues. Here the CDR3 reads CASSQDVSIIRQPEKLFF. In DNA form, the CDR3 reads TGCGCCAGCAGCCAAGATGTTTCAATAATAAGACAGCCAGAAAAACTGTTTTTT.

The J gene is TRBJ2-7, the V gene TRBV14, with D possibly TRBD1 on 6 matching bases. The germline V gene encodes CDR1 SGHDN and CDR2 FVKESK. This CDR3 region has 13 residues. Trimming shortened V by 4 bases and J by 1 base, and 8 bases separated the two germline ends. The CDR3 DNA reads TGTGCCAGCAGCCCCAGGGGATCCTACGAGCAGTACTTC. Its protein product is CASSPRGSYEQYF.

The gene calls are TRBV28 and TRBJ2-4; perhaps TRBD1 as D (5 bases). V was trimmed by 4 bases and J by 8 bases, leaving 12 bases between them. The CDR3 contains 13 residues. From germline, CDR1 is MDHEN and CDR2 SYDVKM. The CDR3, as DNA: TGTGCCAGCAGTTGGACAACATCGGACATTCAGTACTTC. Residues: CASSWTTSDIQYF.